This TCR beta chain was found in a study of control samples from healthy donors and cancer patients. Germline V gene lookup returns CDR1 WSHSY and CDR2 SAAADI. Trimming shortened V by 0 bases and J by 2 bases, and 5 bases separated the two germline ends. CDR3 length: 14 amino acids. Assay: immunoSEQ multiplex PCR; the TCRdb copy retains only in-frame clones and omits some. The sample has approximately 150,000 clones, roughly 92% seen once; the top ten hold approximately 1.5%. The origin of this receptor is a woman between 18 and 29 years old in good health. Sequencing used blood. The chain couples TRBV10-2 to TRBJ1-5; unclear D gene. In DNA, the CDR3 is TGCGCCAGCAGTGAGTCGCGGGGCAATCAGCCCCAGCATTTT. Protein: CASSESRGNQPQHF.